The 8 T cell receptor beta chains below all came from one sample that was sequenced in a study of blood T cell repertoires in COVID-19 (dated by TCRdb to the early 2020s). Receptors were amplified or captured by the immunoSEQ multiplex PCR assay. The clones in this table, taken by TCRdb from immuneACCESS, are in-frame only. Not every clone is retained; where verified, under half of the shortfall comes from an unresolved V gene, and the cause of the rest is unknown. The sample table holds about 180,000 clones, of which about 81% were seen once. Roughly 10% of the sample goes to the ten largest clones. Source material: peripheral blood. The receptors shown here come from a woman at least 80 years old with COVID-19, enrolled during active disease.

The chain uses TRBV4-2 and TRBJ1-1; D remains ambiguous. The germline gives CDR1 LGHNA, CDR2 YNFKEQ. The V end was cut by 0 bases, the J end by 1 base, with 6 bases between. CDR3 size: 14 residues. The CDR3 loop is CASSQDRRNTEAFF. The CDR3 nucleotides read TGTGCCAGCAGCCAAGACAGGCGGAACACTGAAGCTTTCTTT.

The chain links TRBV2 to TRBJ1-4, with unresolved D. V was pared by 6 bases and J by 7 bases, with 9 bases between. The length of the CDR3 is 12 residues. Germline assignment: CDR1 SNHLY and CDR2 FYNNEI. This chain's CDR3 is CASRRRIEKLFF. CDR3 bases: TGTGCCAGCAGACGGAGGATTGAAAAACTGTTTTTT.

The chain employs TRBV5-4 and TRBJ1-2; unclear D gene. The CDR3 is 16 amino acids. Germline V gene sequence: CDR1 SGHNT, CDR2 YYREEE (reference sequence). V was cut by 3 bases and J by 1 base, with 16 bases left in between. CDR3 DNA sequence: TGTGCCAGCAGCTCCAACCCCAGTCGCTTTAACTATGGCTACACCTTC. It codes for CASSSNPSRFNYGYTF.

The chain has TRBV6-5 and TRBJ2-1; tentative D call: TRBD2 (6 bases). The V gene lost 2 bases and the J gene lost 0 bases, with 8 bases spanning the gap. This CDR3 has 15 amino acids. Germline V gene data show CDR1 as MNHEY and CDR2 as SVGAGI. The DNA of the CDR3 is TGTGCCAGCAGTTACCGGGAGAGCTCCTACAATGAGCAGTTCTTC. This translates into CASSYRESSYNEQFF.

CDR3 region: CASSKGLAYSYNEQFF. DNA of the CDR3: TGCGCCAGCAGTAAGGGACTAGCATACTCCTACAATGAGCAGTTCTTC. The genes are TRBV5-1 and TRBJ2-1; the match to TRBD2 covers 9 bases. Germline V lookup: CDR1 SGHRS, CDR2 YFSETQ. CDR3 size: 16 residues. The J segment lost 0 bases and the V segment lost 5 bases, leaving 6 bases of the junction unmatched.

This clone was observed a single time. The chain uses TRBV7-8 and TRBJ1-4; D remains ambiguous. The V end lost 7 bases, the J end lost 0 bases, and 12 bases lay between the germline ends. CDR1 is SGHVS and CDR2 is FQNEAQ in the germline V gene. The CDR3 is 15 amino acids. CDR3 sequence (DNA): TGTGCCAGCACCCCCACTGTAGCAACTAATGAAAAACTGTTTTTT. Translation: CASTPTVATNEKLFF.

The rearrangement links TRBV3-1 (or the pseudogene TRBV3-2) to TRBJ1-1; 8 bases are a match to TRBD1. Germline CDR1 and CDR2: LGHDT and YNNKEL (reference sequence). The CDR3 extends over 16 amino acids. Trimming removed 0 bases from V and 8 bases from J; junction bases left unmatched: 11. The CDR3 sequence: CASSQDYRQGAWEAFF. CDR3 coding DNA: TGTGCCAGCAGCCAAGATTATAGGCAGGGGGCGTGGGAAGCTTTCTTT.

In its sample, this clone was seen once. CDR3 protein: CASSHLLAEEDTQYF. The CDR3 DNA sequence: TGTGCCAGCAGCCACCTACTAGCGGAGGAGGATACGCAGTATTTT. This chain connects TRBV4-2 to TRBJ2-3; 8 bases align to TRBD2. Trimming cost V 3 bases and J 6 bases; bases outside gene matches: 8. The CDR3 sequence is 15 residues long. The V gene's germline CDR1 is LGHNA and CDR2 YNFKEQ.